What follows is one TCR beta chain and its context. Antigen unknown. The record originates from a study of T cells after posttransplantation cyclophosphamide. Findings and caveats of the study: Recipient CMV seropositivity and CMV reactivation strongly tracked TRB clonality. TRB overlap between skin or GI tissue T cells and blood was limited. Later post-transplant blood repertoires were often dominated by donor CD8+ memory clones.

Cells defined as naive were viable CD3+CD4+ or CD3+CD8+ and CCR7+CD45RA+CD45RO-CD95-CD27+CD28+. Sequencing used immunoSEQ multiplex PCR; TCRdb keeps in-frame clones, though not all of them. This sample yields approximately 6,900 clones, of which approximately 97% are seen a single time; less than 0.6% belongs to the top ten. The receptor was derived from a woman between 25 and 40 years old in good health and a related stem cell transplant donor. Sequencing was done on a sample of naive CD8+ T cells sorted from PBMCs.

This CDR3 reads CASSRVRQGSQPQHF. The CDR3 DNA sequence: TGCGCCAGCAGCCGAGTTAGGCAGGGGTCACAGCCCCAGCATTTT. J is TRBJ1-5 and V is TRBV4-3; D perhaps matches TRBD1 (6 bases). The CDR3 totals 15 residues. Germline CDR1 is LGHNA and CDR2 is YSLEER. V dropped 4 bases and J dropped 7 bases, with 17 bases sitting between them.